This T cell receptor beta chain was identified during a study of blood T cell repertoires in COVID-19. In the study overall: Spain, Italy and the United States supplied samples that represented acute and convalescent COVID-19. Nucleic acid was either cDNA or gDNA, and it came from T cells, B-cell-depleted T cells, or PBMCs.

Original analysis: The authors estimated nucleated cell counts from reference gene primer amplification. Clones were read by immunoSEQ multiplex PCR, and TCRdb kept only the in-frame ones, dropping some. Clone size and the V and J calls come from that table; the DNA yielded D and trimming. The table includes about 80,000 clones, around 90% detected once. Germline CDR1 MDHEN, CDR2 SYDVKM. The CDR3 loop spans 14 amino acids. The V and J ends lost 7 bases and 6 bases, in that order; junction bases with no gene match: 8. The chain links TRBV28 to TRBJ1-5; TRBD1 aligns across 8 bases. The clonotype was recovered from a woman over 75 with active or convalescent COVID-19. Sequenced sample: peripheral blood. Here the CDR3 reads CASTGGGGRQPQHF. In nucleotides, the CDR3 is TGTGCCAGCACAGGGGGCGGAGGGCGTCAGCCCCAGCATTTT.